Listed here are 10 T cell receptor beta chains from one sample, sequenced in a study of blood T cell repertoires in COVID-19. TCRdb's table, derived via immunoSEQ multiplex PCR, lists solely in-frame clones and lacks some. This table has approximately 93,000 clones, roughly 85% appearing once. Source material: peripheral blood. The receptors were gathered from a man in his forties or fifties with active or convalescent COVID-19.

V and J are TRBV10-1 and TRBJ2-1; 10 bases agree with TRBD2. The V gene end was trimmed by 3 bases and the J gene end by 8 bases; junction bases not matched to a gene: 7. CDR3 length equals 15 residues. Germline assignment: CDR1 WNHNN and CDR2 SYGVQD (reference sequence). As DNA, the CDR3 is TGCGCCAGCAGTGACCCCAGCGGGGGGGTCGATGAGCAGTTCTTC. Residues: CASSDPSGGVDEQFF.

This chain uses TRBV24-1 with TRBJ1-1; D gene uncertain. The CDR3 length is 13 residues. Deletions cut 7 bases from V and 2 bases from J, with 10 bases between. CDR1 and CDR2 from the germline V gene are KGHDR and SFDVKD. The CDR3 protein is CATRSEVNTEAFF. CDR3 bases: TGTGCCACCAGGTCGGAGGTAAACACTGAAGCTTTCTTT.

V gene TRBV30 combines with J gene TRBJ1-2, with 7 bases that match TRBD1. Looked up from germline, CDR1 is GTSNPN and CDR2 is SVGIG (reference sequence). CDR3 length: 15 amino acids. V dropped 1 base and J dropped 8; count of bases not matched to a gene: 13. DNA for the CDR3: TGTGCCTGGAGTGCATGGGACAGATCCACTGGGGGCTACACCTTC. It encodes CAWSAWDRSTGGYTF.

Here the CDR3 reads CASSGDLGQSLGGYTF. CDR3 nucleotides: TGTGCCAGCAGCGGCGACCTAGGACAGTCTCTTGGTGGCTACACCTTC. The chain carries TRBV27 and TRBJ1-2; tentative D call: TRBD1 (6 bases). Trimming cost V 6 bases and J 7 bases, with 24 bases left between them. The CDR3 has 16 residues. CDR1 is MNHEY, CDR2 SMNVEV, per germline (reference sequence).

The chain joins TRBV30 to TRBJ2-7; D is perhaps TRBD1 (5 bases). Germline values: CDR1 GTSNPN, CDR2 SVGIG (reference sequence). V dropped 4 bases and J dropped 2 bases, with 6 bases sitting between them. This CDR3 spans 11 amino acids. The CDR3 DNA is TGTGCCTGGACACAGGCCTACGAGCAGTACTTC. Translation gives CAWTQAYEQYF.

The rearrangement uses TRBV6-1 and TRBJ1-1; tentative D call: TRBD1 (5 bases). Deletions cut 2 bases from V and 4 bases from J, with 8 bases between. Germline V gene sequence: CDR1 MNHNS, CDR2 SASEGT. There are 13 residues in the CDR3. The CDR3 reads CASSERGSTEAFF. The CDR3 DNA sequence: TGTGCCAGCAGTGAACGGGGGTCCACTGAAGCTTTCTTT.

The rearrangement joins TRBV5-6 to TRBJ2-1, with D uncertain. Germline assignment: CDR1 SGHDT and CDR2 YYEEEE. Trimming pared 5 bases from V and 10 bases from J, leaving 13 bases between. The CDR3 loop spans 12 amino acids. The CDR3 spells CASSMAANEQFF. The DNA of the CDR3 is TGTGCCAGCAGTATGGCCGCAAACGAGCAGTTCTTC.

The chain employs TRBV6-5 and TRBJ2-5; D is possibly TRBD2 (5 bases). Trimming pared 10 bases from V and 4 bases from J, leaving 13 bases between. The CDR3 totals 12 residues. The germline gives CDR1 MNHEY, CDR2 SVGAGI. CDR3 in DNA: TGTGCCACCCGCCCGGGGTTAGAGACCCAGTACTTC. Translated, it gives CATRPGLETQYF.

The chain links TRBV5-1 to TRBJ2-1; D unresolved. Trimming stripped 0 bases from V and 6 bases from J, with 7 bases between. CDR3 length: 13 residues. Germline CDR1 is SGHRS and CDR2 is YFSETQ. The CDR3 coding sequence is TGCGCCAGCAGCTTGGTCTCGGGCAATGAGCAGTTCTTC. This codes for CASSLVSGNEQFF.

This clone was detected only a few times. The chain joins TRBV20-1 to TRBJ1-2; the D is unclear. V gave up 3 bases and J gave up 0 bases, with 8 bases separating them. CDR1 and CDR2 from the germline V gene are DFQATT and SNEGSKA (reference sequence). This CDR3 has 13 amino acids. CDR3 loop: CSASQLSNYGYTF. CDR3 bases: TGCAGTGCTAGTCAGTTATCTAACTATGGCTACACCTTC.